A selection of T cell receptor beta chains follows, all from one sample in a study of CD4 T cell repertoires in COVID-19. Clones were read by immunoSEQ multiplex PCR, and TCRdb kept only the in-frame ones, dropping some. The sample lists about 75,000 clones; 80% to 90% were seen once. The sample here was CD4+ T cells from peripheral blood, taken after recovery from COVID-19. Receptors were obtained from a human donor who had COVID-19. Each CDR3 is given with its conserved first and last residue. Each record gives: D gene, clone size, J gene, V gene, CDR3 protein, CDR3 DNA. The D gene is left open where the match is weak. Some rows have no size entry. The others give once, few or many, or a class for an expanded clone.

TRBD1 | few | TRBJ2-7 | TRBV10-3 | CAISLLRQGAYEQYF | TGTGCCATCAGCTTATTAAGACAGGGGGCCTACGAGCAGTACTTC
- | - | TRBJ2-1 | TRBV28 | CASSLRGEQFF | TGTGCCAGCAGTTTAAGGGGTGAGCAGTTCTTC
TRBD1 | - | TRBJ1-2 | TRBV9 | CASSQTPGQGTYSYTF | TGTGCCAGCAGCCAAACTCCGGGACAGGGGACATACAGCTACACCTTC
- | - | TRBJ2-2 | TRBV11-2 | CASSSTSVGELFF | TGTGCCAGCAGCTCAACTTCTGTCGGGGAGCTGTTTTTT
- | - | TRBJ2-3 | TRBV5-4 | CATRPQSTDTQYF | TGTGCTACCCGGCCCCAGTCCACAGATACGCAGTATTTT
TRBD2 | - | TRBJ2-1 | TRBV19 | CASSISQAGPDNEQFF | TGTGCCAGTAGTATCTCCCAAGCGGGACCGGACAATGAGCAGTTCTTC
- | - | TRBJ2-2 | TRBV6-5 | CASSPRGTNTGELFF | TGTGCCAGCAGCCCACGGGGGACGAACACCGGGGAGCTGTTTTTT
- | - | TRBJ1-6 | TRBV7-9 | CASSRILGGGGSPLHF | TGTGCCAGCAGCCGGATATTGGGCGGGGGCGGTTCACCCCTCCACTTT
- | - | TRBJ1-3 | TRBV30 | CACRDSGGNTIYF | TGTGCCTGCAGGGACTCGGGAGGAAACACCATATATTTT
TRBD1 | - | TRBJ1-1 | TRBV18 | CASSQTGENTEAFF | TGTGCCAGCTCACAAACAGGGGAGAACACTGAAGCTTTCTTT
- | few | TRBJ1-2 | TRBV6-4 | CASSATLFGGYTF | TGTGCCAGCAGTGCCACTCTCTTCGGTGGCTACACCTTC
- | - | TRBJ2-1 | TRBV7-3 | CASSLGGTYNEQFF | TGTGCCAGCAGCTTAGGGGGTACCTACAATGAGCAGTTCTTC
- | - | TRBJ2-1 | TRBV6-4 | CASSVLAAYNEQFF | TGTGCCAGCAGTGTTCTAGCCGCCTACAATGAGCAGTTCTTC
- | - | TRBJ1-1 | TRBV6-5 | CASSQTLDTEAFF | TGTGCCAGCAGCCAAACATTAGACACTGAAGCTTTCTTT
TRBD2 | - | TRBJ2-7 | TRBV3-1/TRBV3-2 | CASSQGLAGWSYEQYF | TGTGCCAGCAGCCAAGGACTAGCGGGATGGTCCTACGAGCAGTACTTC
- | - | TRBJ1-6 | TRBV28 | CASSFRQPNSPLHF | TGTGCCAGCAGTTTTCGACAGCCTAATTCACCCCTCCACTTT
TRBD2 | few | TRBJ2-7 | TRBV15 | CATSPRTSGSPEQYF | TGTGCCACCAGCCCGCGGACTAGCGGGAGCCCCGAGCAGTACTTC
TRBD1 | - | TRBJ2-3 | TRBV19 | CASSIATGVDTQYF | TGTGCCAGTAGTATAGCCACAGGGGTGGATACGCAGTATTTT
- | few | TRBJ1-3 | TRBV16 | CASSQARSGNTIYF | TGTGCCAGCAGCCAAGCGCGCTCTGGAAACACCATATATTTT
TRBD2 | - | TRBJ2-5 | TRBV6-5 | CASRPSGSETQYF | TGTGCCAGCAGACCCAGCGGGAGCGAGACCCAGTACTTC
- | - | TRBJ1-1 | TRBV7-8 | CASAVGGMNTEAFF | TGTGCCAGCGCCGTAGGGGGAATGAACACTGAAGCTTTCTTT
TRBD1 | - | TRBJ1-6 | TRBV5-1 | CASSLRTGDNNSPLHF | TGCGCCAGCAGCTTGCGGACAGGGGATAATAATTCACCCCTCCACTTT
- | - | TRBJ2-5 | TRBV27 | CASMEGAVRETQYF | TGTGCCAGCATGGAAGGGGCGGTCCGAGAGACCCAGTACTTC
- | - | TRBJ2-5 | TRBV10-3 | CAISERGAGETQYF | TGTGCCATCAGTGAAAGGGGGGCCGGGGAGACCCAGTACTTC
- | - | TRBJ2-7 | TRBV19 | CASSIQGSYEQYF | TGTGCCAGTAGTATTCAGGGTTCCTACGAGCAGTACTTC
- | - | TRBJ2-7 | TRBV15 | CATSRDRDFYEQYF | TGTGCCACCAGCAGAGACAGGGACTTCTACGAGCAGTACTTC
- | - | TRBJ2-2 | TRBV11-2 | CASSVGRLDTGELFF | TGTGCCAGCAGCGTGGGACGGCTGGACACCGGGGAGCTGTTTTTT
- | - | TRBJ1-6 | TRBV9 | CASSVQGSPLHF | TGTGCCAGCAGCGTACAAGGTTCACCCCTCCACTTT
- | medium-sized | TRBJ2-7 | TRBV6-1 | CASSEAQAGTKQYF | TGTGCCAGCAGTGAAGCCCAGGCGGGGACGAAGCAGTACTTC
- | - | TRBJ2-1 | TRBV27 | CASSFRGNSYNEQFF | TGTGCCAGCAGTTTTCGCGGGAACTCCTACAATGAGCAGTTCTTC
- | once | TRBJ2-1 | TRBV9 | CASSVASLSSYNEQFF | TGTGCCAGCAGCGTAGCTTCTCTAAGCTCCTACAATGAGCAGTTCTTC
- | - | TRBJ1-1 | TRBV6-5 | CASSGPTRTTEAFF | TGTGCCAGCAGCGGTCCGACAAGAACCACTGAAGCTTTCTTT
TRBD1 | - | TRBJ1-4 | TRBV28 | CASSVDRVKLFF | TGTGCCAGCAGTGTGGACAGGGTGAAACTGTTTTTT
- | - | TRBJ1-2 | TRBV29-1 | CSATDNYGYTF | TGCAGCGCGACAGACAACTATGGCTACACCTTC
- | - | TRBJ2-3 | TRBV6-5 | CASSYTGADTQYF | TGTGCCAGCAGTTACACGGGGGCGGATACGCAGTATTTT
TRBD1 | - | TRBJ2-7 | TRBV10-3 | CAISDRQGPYEQYF | TGTGCCATCAGTGACCGACAGGGCCCGTACGAGCAGTACTTC
- | - | TRBJ1-4 | TRBV11-2 | CASSLSRTNEKLFF | TGTGCCAGCAGCTTATCTCGGACTAATGAAAAACTGTTTTTT
- | - | TRBJ2-6 | TRBV30 | CAWRLRGAEIRSGANVLTF | TGTGCCTGGAGACTCCGAGGGGCCGAGATTCGTTCAGGGGCCAACGTCCTGACTTTC
- | - | TRBJ1-1 | TRBV29-1 | CSVHPKADGYTEAFF | TGCAGCGTTCACCCAAAGGCCGACGGGTACACTGAAGCTTTCTTT
- | - | TRBJ2-3 | TRBV7-2 | CASSLEGRTQYF | TGTGCCAGCAGCTTAGAAGGCCGTACGCAGTATTTT
- | - | TRBJ1-5 | TRBV15 | CATSRDQGPEWPQHF | TGTGCCACCAGCAGAGATCAGGGTCCCGAGTGGCCCCAGCATTTT